The 20 T cell receptor beta chains below all came from one sample that was sequenced in a study of T cells in Graves' hyperthyroidism and ophthalmopathy. Amplified regions were TCR beta CDR3 sequences from RNA transcripts. First-round RT-PCR of the TCR CDR3 relied on the HTBI primer set. MiXCR, run by TCRdb on the multiplex PCR reads, gives a single entry per CDR3 protein. The table lists 500,000 to 600,000 distinct CDR3 sequences, approximately 48% of them singletons, with 44% in the top ten. Source material: peripheral blood or thyroid tissue (not recorded which). These receptors came from an adult woman with Graves' disease, either hyperthyroidism or ophthalmopathy (not recorded which).

The chain recombines TRBV5-1 with TRBJ1-2; D remains unclear. V lost 5 bases and J lost 4, with 15 bases in between. Per germline, CDR1 SGHRS and CDR2 YFSETQ. The CDR3 runs to 14 residues. For the CDR3, the DNA is TGCGCCAGCAGGGTGGGTGAAAACACCTATGGCTACACCTTC. Its protein product is CASRVGENTYGYTF.

The chain is built from TRBV5-1 and TRBJ2-5; TRBD2 might be the D (5 bases). The V and J ends lost 4 bases and 4 bases respectively, with 14 bases between them. CDR3 length: 14 amino acids. Per germline, CDR1 SGHRS and CDR2 YFSETQ. The CDR3 sequence is CASSPRRRGETQYF. In nucleotides, the CDR3 is TGCGCCAGCAGCCCCCGGCGACGGGGAGAGACCCAGTACTTC. Full variable domain (missing parts from reference TRBV5-1 and TRBJ2-5): KAGVTQTPRYLIKTRGQQVTLSCSPISGHRSVSWYQQTPGQGLQFLFEYFSETQRNKGNFPGRFSGRQFSNSRSEMNVSTLELGDSALYLCASSPRRRGETQYFGPGTRLLVL.

This clonotype occurred a few times. The chain couples TRBV7-6 to TRBJ2-7; D remains unclear. V was shortened by 1 base and J by 7 bases, with 11 bases between the two germline ends. This CDR3 is 13 amino acids long. The V gene's germline CDR1 is SGHVS and CDR2 FNYEAQ. CDR3 DNA sequence: TGTGCCAGCAGCTTAGACTACCATGAAGAGCAGTACTTC. The encoded protein is CASSLDYHEEQYF. The variable domain in full, completed from reference TRBV7-6 and TRBJ2-7, reads GAGVSQSPRYKVTKRGQDVALRCDPISGHVSLYWYRQALGQGPEFLTYFNYEAQQDKSGLPNDRFSAERPEGSISTLTIQRTEQRDSAMYRCASSLDYHEEQYFGPGTRLTVT.

The chain has TRBV5-5 and TRBJ1-4, with D tentatively TRBD1 (5 bases). CDR1 SGHKS and CDR2 YYEKEE come from the germline V gene (reference sequence). With 5 bases removed from V and 13 bases from J, the gap between germline ends came to 24 bases. This CDR3 spans 15 amino acids. In DNA, the CDR3 is TGTGCCAGCAGTCGCCGGGGTGACGTTGTGGGGGGACTGTTTTTT. Its protein is CASSRRGDVVGGLFF.

This clonotype was observed many times. V and J are TRBV7-6 and TRBJ2-5; D might be TRBD2 (5 bases). The germline CDR1 and CDR2 sequences are SGHVS and FNYEAQ. Trimming cost V 5 bases and J 5 bases, with 9 bases left between them. This CDR3 spans 12 amino acids. CDR3 nucleotides: TGTGCCAGCAGCCAACCGGGGGAGACCCAGTACTTC. Amino acid sequence: CASSQPGETQYF.

The sample holds many counts of this clonotype. The chain recombines TRBV19 with TRBJ1-3; no clear D gene. The CDR3 spans 13 residues. Deletions cut 5 bases from V and 0 bases from J, with 5 bases between. CDR1 is LNHDA, CDR2 SQIVND, per germline (reference sequence). CDR3 loop: CASSEVSGNTIYF. The CDR3 coding sequence is TGTGCCAGTAGTGAAGTCTCTGGAAACACCATATATTTT. Full variable domain (missing parts from reference TRBV19 and TRBJ1-3): DGGITQSPKYLFRKEGQNVTLSCEQNLNHDAMYWYRQDPGQGLRLIYYSQIVNDFQKGDIAEGYSVSREKKESFPLTVTSAQKNPTAFYLCASSEVSGNTIYFGEGSWLTVV.

The CDR3 protein is CASSVRDGQENSPLHF. The CDR3 DNA follows: TGTGCCAGCAGCGTACGCGATGGACAGGAGAATTCACCCCTCCACTTT. The rearrangement links TRBV7-2 to TRBJ1-6; 7 nucleotides line up with TRBD1. After removal of 5 bases from V and 7 bases from J, the junction contained 11 bases not matched to a gene. Germline V CDR1 and CDR2: SGHTA, FQGNSA. This CDR3 is 16 amino acids long.

Notes on this clonotype: The germline gene is not matched at one end of the junction; a read error may be the cause. This chain connects TRBV5-5 to TRBJ2-7; perhaps TRBD1 as D (6 bases). The germline V gene has CDR1 SGHKS and CDR2 YYEKEE (reference sequence). The CDR3 has 13 amino acids. CDR3 sequence reads: CASSLAQGVEQYF. The CDR3 nucleotides are TGCGCCAGCAGCTTGGCACAGGGAGTCGAGCAGTACTTC.

This sequence joins TRBV7-2 and TRBJ2-5; 8 nucleotides agree with TRBD2. In germline, CDR1 is SGHTA, CDR2 FQGNSA. The V gene end was trimmed by 5 bases and the J gene end by 9 bases; junction bases not matched to a gene: 17. This CDR3 region has 16 residues. CDR3 protein: CASSPSGGPSNQPQYF. Here the CDR3 DNA reads TGTGCCAGCAGCCCCTCGGGGGGGCCCAGCAATCAGCCCCAGTACTTC.

This clonotype was detected a few times. The chain has TRBV6-6 and TRBJ1-2; D perhaps matches TRBD1 (5 bases). Germline values: CDR1 MNHNY, CDR2 SVGAGI (reference sequence). CDR3 size: 13 residues. The V end lost 4 bases, the J end lost 6 bases, and 12 bases lay between the germline ends. CDR3 sequence (DNA): TGTGCCAGCAGTTTAGCCGGGACGGATGGCTACACCTTC. Protein sequence: CASSLAGTDGYTF.

This sequence joins TRBV7-3 and TRBJ2-5; TRBD2 is a possible D gene (5 bases). This CDR3 comprises 16 residues. Per the germline V gene, CDR1 is SGHTA and CDR2 is FQGTGA. The ends were cut back, 2 bases at V and 1 base at J, with 14 bases in the middle. In nucleotides, the CDR3 is TGTGCCAGCAGCTTAGTGGGCCTGGGGAGCCAAGAGACCCAGTACTTC. Translation gives CASSLVGLGSQETQYF.

V and J are TRBV19 and TRBJ1-5; 9 bases fit TRBD1. The ends lost 4 bases at V and 4 bases at J; junction bases unmatched: 8. The CDR3 is made up of 16 amino acids. CDR1 is LNHDA, CDR2 SQIVND, per germline (reference sequence). CDR3 protein: CASSTGTGIWNQPQHF. The CDR3 nucleotides are TGTGCCAGTAGTACTGGGACAGGGATATGGAATCAGCCCCAGCATTTT.

V and J are TRBV24-1 and TRBJ2-2, with 7 bases identical to TRBD1. The CDR3 spans 15 residues. Germline values: CDR1 KGHDR, CDR2 SFDVKD. The trim removed 0 bases at V and 3 bases at J, leaving 0 bases unmatched. The CDR3 protein is CATSDLDRDTGELFF. The CDR3 nucleotides read TGTGCCACCAGTGATTTGGACAGGGACACCGGGGAGCTGTTTTTT.

There are a few counts of this clonotype. V gene TRBV5-6 combines with J gene TRBJ1-2; D is ambiguous. V was trimmed by 4 bases and J by 5 bases, leaving 21 bases between them. The germline CDR1 and CDR2 sequences are SGHDT and YYEEEE. CDR3 length equals 16 residues. Written as DNA, the CDR3 is TGTGCCAGCAGCCTATCCTCGCTGGGGATTCGGTATGGCTACACCTTC. It yields the protein CASSLSSLGIRYGYTF.

The J gene is TRBJ2-1, the V gene TRBV2, with 11 nucleotides matching TRBD1. V lost 2 bases to trimming and J lost 7 bases; unmatched junction nucleotides: 13. Germline values: CDR1 SNHLY, CDR2 FYNNEI. This CDR3 region has 18 residues. CDR3 coding DNA: TGTGCCAGCAGTGAACTAACAACTACCTGGGACAGGGGGAATGAGCAGTTCTTC. Translated: CASSELTTTWDRGNEQFF.

Only one count was recorded for this clonotype. The V call is TRBV29-1, the J call TRBJ2-6, with D perhaps given as TRBD1 or TRBD2 (5 bases each). The V gene's germline CDR1 is SQVTM and CDR2 ANQGSEA. CDR3 length equals 17 residues. The germline V and J ends were trimmed by 8 bases and 4 bases, with 24 bases remaining between them. CDR3 region: CSLTLAGHAGGANVLTF. The DNA for the CDR3 is TGCAGCTTAACCCTAGCAGGTCACGCAGGGGGGGCCAACGTCCTGACTTTC. The full variable domain, rest sourced from reference TRBV29-1 and TRBJ2-6, is SAVISQKPSRDICQRGTSLTIQCQVDSQVTMMFWYRQQPGQSLTLIATANQGSEATYESGFVIDKFPISRPNLTFSTLTVSNMSPEDSSIYLCSLTLAGHAGGANVLTFGAGSRLTVL.

This clonotype appeared many times. V is TRBV7-9 and J is TRBJ1-1; D is undetermined. V was trimmed by 7 bases and J by 2 bases, leaving 8 bases between them. Germline V gene sequence: CDR1 SEHNR, CDR2 FQNEAQ (reference sequence). The CDR3 sequence is 12 residues long. The CDR3 DNA is TGTGCCAGCACGAGCGGTAACACTGAAGCTTTCTTT. Translating gives CASTSGNTEAFF.

This clonotype was seen repeatedly, ten times or more. As DNA, the CDR3 is TGTGCCAGCAGCCGGGACAGGGACGTGGATCAGCCCCAGCATTTT. Protein product: CASSRDRDVDQPQHF. The chain joins TRBV5-5 to TRBJ1-5; 9 positions agree with TRBD1. The trim removed 4 bases at V and 5 bases at J, leaving 7 bases unmatched. CDR1 and CDR2 from the germline V gene are SGHKS and YYEKEE (reference sequence). The CDR3 extends over 15 amino acids.

A single count supports this clonotype. The J gene is TRBJ2-7, the V gene TRBV29-1; 7 positions match TRBD2. The germline V gene encodes CDR1 SQVTM and CDR2 ANQGSEA. Trimming cost V 4 bases and J 3 bases; bases outside gene matches: 9. The CDR3 is 14 residues long. CDR3 amino acids: CSVARVGLHYEQYF. The CDR3 bases are TGCAGCGTTGCACGGGTGGGACTACACTACGAGCAGTACTTC.

This clonotype was observed at least ten times. The V call is TRBV5-4, the J call TRBJ2-7; 9 bases match TRBD2. The germline V gene encodes CDR1 SGHNT and CDR2 YYREEE (reference sequence). After removal of 2 bases from V and 5 bases from J, the junction contained 8 bases not matched to a gene. This CDR3 region has 15 residues. DNA for the CDR3: TGTGCCAGCAGCTTAGCACTAGCGGGCTACAACGAGCAGTACTTC. Translating it yields CASSLALAGYNEQYF. The variable domain in full, completed from reference TRBV5-4 and TRBJ2-7, reads ETGVTQSPTHLIKTRGQQVTLRCSSQSGHNTVSWYQQALGQGPQFIFQYYREEENGRGNFPPRFSGLQFPNYSSELNVNALELDDSALYLCASSLALAGYNEQYFGPGTRLTVT.